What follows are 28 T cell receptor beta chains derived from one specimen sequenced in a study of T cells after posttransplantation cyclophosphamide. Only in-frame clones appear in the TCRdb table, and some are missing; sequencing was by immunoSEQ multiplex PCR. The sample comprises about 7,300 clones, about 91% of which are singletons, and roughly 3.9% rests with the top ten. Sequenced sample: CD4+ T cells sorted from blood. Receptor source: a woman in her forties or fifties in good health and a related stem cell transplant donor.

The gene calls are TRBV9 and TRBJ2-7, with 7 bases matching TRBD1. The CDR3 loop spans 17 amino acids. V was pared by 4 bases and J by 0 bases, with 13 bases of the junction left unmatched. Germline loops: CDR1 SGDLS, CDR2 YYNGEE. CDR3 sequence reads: CASSTTGTELSSYEQYF. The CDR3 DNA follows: TGTGCCAGCAGCACTACCGGGACAGAGCTTAGCTCCTACGAGCAGTACTTC.

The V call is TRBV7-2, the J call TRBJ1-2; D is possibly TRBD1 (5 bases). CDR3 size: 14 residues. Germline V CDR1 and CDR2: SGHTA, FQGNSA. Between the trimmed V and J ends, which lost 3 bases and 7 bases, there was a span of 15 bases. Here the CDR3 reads CASSFTGLSGGYTF. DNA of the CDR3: TGTGCCAGCAGCTTTACGGGACTCTCGGGTGGCTACACCTTC.

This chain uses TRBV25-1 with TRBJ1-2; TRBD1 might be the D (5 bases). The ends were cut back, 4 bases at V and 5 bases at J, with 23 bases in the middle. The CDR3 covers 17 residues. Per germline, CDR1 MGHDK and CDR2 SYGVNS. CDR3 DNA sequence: TGTGCCAGCAGTGCAAATCGCGTGGGTGGGGGGACTTATGGCTACACCTTC. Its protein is CASSANRVGGGTYGYTF.

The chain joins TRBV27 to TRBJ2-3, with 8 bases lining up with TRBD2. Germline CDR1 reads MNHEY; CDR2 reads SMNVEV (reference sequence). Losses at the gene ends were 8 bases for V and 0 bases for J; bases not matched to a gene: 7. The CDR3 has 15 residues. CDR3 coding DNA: TGTGCCAGCGCACGGACTAGCATCAGCACAGATACGCAGTATTTT. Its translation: CASARTSISTDTQYF.

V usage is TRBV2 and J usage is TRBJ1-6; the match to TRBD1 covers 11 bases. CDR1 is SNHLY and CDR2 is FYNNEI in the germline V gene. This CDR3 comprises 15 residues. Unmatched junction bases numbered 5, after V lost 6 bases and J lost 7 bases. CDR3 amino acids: CASSQWTGGNSPLHF. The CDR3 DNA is TGTGCCAGCAGCCAATGGACAGGGGGCAATTCACCCCTCCACTTT.

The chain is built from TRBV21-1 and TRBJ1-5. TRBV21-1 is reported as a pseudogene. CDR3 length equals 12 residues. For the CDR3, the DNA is TGTGCCAGCAGGCGCCCCAATCAGCCCCAGCATTTT. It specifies CASRRPNQPQHF.

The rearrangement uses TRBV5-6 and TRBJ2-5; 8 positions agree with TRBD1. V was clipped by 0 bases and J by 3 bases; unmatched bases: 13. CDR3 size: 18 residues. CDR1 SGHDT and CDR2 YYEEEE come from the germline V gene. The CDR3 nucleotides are TGTGCCAGCAGCTTGGCCGAGGTATTTAGGACAGGGAAAGAGACCCAGTACTTC. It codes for CASSLAEVFRTGKETQYF.

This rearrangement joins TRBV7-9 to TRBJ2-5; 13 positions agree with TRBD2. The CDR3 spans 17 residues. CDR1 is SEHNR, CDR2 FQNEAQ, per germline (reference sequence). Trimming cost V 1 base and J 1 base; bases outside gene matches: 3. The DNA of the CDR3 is TGTGCCAGCAGCTTAGGGGGACTAGCGGGGCGCCAAGAGACCCAGTACTTC. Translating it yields CASSLGGLAGRQETQYF.

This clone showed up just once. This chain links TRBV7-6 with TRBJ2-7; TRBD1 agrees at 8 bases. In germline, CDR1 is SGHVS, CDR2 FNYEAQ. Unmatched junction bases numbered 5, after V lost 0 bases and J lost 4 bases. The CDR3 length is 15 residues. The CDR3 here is CASSLAAGGRYEQYF. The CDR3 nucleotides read TGTGCCAGCAGCTTAGCGGCAGGGGGCAGGTACGAGCAGTACTTC.

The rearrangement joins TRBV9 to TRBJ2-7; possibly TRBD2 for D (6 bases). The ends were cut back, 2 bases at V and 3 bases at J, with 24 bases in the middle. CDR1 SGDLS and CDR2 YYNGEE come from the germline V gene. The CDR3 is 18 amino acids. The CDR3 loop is CASSVGISRRELHYEQYF. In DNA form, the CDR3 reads TGTGCCAGCAGCGTCGGAATCAGCCGGCGGGAACTACACTACGAGCAGTACTTC.

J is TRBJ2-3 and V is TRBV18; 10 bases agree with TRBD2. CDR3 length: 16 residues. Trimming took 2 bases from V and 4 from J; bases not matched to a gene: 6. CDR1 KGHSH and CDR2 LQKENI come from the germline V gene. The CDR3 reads CASSPSGGALADTQYF. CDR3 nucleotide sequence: TGTGCCAGCTCACCAAGCGGGGGGGCCTTAGCAGATACGCAGTATTTT.

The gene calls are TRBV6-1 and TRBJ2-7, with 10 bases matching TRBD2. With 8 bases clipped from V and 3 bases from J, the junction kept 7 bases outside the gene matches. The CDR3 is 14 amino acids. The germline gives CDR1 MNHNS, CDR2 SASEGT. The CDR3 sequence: CASPSGSTVYEQYF. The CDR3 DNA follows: TGTGCCAGCCCTAGCGGGAGTACGGTCTACGAGCAGTACTTC.

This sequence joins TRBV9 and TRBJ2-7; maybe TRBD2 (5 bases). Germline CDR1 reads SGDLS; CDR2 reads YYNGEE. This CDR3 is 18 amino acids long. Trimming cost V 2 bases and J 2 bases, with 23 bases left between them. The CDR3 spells CASSVSPHERYGAYEQYF. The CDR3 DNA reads TGTGCCAGCAGCGTTAGCCCACACGAAAGGTACGGGGCCTACGAGCAGTACTTC.

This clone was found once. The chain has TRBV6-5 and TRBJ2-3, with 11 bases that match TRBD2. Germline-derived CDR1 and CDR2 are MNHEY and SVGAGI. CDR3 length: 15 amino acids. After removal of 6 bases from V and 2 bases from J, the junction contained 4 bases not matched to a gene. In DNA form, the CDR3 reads TGTGCCAGCAGGTTAGCGGGAGGGCCCACAGATACGCAGTATTTT. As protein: CASRLAGGPTDTQYF.

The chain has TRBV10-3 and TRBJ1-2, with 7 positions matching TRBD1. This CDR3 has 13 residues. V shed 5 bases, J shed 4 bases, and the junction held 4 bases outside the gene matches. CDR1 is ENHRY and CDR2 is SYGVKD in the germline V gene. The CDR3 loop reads CAISSGQIYGYTF. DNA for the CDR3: TGTGCCATCAGTTCGGGACAGATCTATGGCTACACCTTC.

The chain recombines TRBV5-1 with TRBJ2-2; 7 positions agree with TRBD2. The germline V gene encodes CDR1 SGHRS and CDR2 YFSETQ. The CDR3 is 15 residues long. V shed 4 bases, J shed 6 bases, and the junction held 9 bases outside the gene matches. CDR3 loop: CASSPVAGDPGELFF. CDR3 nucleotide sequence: TGCGCCAGCAGCCCTGTGGCGGGAGATCCCGGGGAGCTGTTTTTT.

DNA for the CDR3: TGTGCCAGTAGCGGGCCCCCCCGGGACAGGGGGCGAACTGAAGCTTTCTTT. Its translation is CASSGPPRDRGRTEAFF. The chain joins TRBV19 to TRBJ1-1, with TRBD1 identical over 12 bases. The CDR3 sequence is 17 residues long. The V segment lost 6 bases and the J segment 5 bases; nucleotides outside the gene matches: 13. Germline CDR1 and CDR2: LNHDA and SQIVND (reference sequence).

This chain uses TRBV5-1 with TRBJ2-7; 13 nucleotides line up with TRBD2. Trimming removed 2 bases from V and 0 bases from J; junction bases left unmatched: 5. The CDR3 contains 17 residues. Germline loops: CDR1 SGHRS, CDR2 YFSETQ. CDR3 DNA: TGCGCCAGCAGCTTTACTAGCGGGGGGGCGTCCTCCTACGAGCAGTACTTC. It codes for CASSFTSGGASSYEQYF.

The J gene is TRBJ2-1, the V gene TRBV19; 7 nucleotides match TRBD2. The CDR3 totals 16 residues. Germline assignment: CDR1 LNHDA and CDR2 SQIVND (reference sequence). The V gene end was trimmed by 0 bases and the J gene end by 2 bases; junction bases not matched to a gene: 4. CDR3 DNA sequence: TGTGCCAGTAGTATAGATCGGGGGGACGCCTACAATGAGCAGTTCTTC. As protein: CASSIDRGDAYNEQFF.

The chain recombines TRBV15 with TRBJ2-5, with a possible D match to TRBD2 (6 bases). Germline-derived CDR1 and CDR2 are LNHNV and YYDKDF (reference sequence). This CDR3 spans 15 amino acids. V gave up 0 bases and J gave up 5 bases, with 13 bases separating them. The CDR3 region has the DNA TGTGCCACCAGCAGAGAACTAGCTACGGCGGAGACCCAGTACTTC. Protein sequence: CATSRELATAETQYF.

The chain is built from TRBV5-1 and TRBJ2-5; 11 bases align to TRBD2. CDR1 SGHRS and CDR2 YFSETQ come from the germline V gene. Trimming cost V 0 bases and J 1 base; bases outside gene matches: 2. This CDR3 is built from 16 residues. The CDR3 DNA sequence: TGCGCCAGCAGCTTGGCACTAGCGGGGGCCCAAGAGACCCAGTACTTC. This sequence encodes CASSLALAGAQETQYF.

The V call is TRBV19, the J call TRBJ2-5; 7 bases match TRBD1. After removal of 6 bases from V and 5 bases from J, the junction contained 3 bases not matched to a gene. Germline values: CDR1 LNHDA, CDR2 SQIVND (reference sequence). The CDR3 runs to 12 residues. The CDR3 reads CASSRRGETQYF. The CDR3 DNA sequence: TGTGCCAGTAGCCGCAGGGGGGAGACCCAGTACTTC.

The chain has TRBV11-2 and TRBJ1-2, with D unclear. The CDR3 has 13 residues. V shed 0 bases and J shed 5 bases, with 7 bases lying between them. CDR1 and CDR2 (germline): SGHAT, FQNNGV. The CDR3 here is CASSLDLSYGYTF. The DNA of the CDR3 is TGTGCCAGCAGCTTAGATTTATCTTATGGCTACACCTTC.

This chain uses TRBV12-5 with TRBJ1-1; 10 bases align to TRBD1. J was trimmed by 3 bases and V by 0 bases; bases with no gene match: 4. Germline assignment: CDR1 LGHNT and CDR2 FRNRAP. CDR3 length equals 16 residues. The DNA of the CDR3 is TGTGCTAGTGGTTTGGTTATTGGGACAGGGGACACTGAAGCTTTCTTT. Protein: CASGLVIGTGDTEAFF.

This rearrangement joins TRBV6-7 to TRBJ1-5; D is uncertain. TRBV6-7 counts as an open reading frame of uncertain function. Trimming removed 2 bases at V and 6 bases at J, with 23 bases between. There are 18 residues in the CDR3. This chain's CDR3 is CASSYRGRRSLPGQPQHF. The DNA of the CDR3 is TGTGCCAGCAGTTACCGAGGACGGAGGAGCCTCCCGGGTCAGCCCCAGCATTTT.

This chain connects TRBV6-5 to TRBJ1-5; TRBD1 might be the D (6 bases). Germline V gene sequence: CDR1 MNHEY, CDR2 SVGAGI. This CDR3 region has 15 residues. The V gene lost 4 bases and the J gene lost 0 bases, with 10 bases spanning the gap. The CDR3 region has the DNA TGTGCCAGCAGTTTACAGGGTTATAGCAATCAGCCCCAGCATTTT. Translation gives CASSLQGYSNQPQHF.

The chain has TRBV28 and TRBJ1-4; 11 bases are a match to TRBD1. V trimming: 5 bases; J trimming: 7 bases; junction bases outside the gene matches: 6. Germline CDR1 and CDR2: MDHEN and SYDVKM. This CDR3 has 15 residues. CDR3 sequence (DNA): TGTGCCAGCAGTCCAACCGGGACAGGGGGTGAAAAACTGTTTTTT. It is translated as CASSPTGTGGEKLFF.

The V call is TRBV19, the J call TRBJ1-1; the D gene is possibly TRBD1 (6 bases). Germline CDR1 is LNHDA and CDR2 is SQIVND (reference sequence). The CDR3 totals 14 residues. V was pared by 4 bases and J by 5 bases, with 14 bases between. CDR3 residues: CASSRQGRGTEAFF. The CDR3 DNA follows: TGTGCCAGTAGTAGGCAGGGGAGGGGGACTGAAGCTTTCTTT.